This is a list of T cell receptor beta chains from one sample in a study of cytomegalovirus exposure and HLA in healthy donors. Sequenced by immunoSEQ multiplex PCR; TCRdb stores in-frame clones only, minus some. The table shows approximately 100,000 clones, with roughly 70% occurring only once. Sample: PBMCs. Source of these receptors: a man aged 40-50 years in good health and CMV-seropositive. The CDR3 runs from the conserved cysteine through the conserved F or W. The order of the fields is V gene, clone size, J gene, D gene, CDR3 protein, CDR3 DNA. A D gene is named only where the DNA matches it firmly. Clone size is not always given. Where it is, it says once, few, many or a class for expanded clones.

TRBV28,NA,TRBJ2-7,TRBD2,CASSDPGLAAEQYF,TGTGCCAGCAGTGACCCGGGACTAGCGGCTGAGCAGTACTTC
TRBV30,few,TRBJ1-1,NA,CAWTVNTEAFF,TGTGCCTGGACTGTGAACACTGAAGCTTTCTTT
TRBV5-4,NA,TRBJ2-1,NA,CASSSGGNEQFF,TGTGCCAGCAGCTCGGGTGGGAATGAGCAGTTCTTC
TRBV2,few,TRBJ1-5,NA,CARKNLPGVNQPQHF,TGTGCCAGAAAGAACCTTCCAGGGGTAAATCAGCCCCAGCATTTT
TRBV7-7,NA,TRBJ2-5,TRBD1,CASSSGQGTQETQYF,TGTGCCAGCAGCTCGGGACAGGGTACGCAAGAGACCCAGTACTTC
TRBV21-1,NA,TRBJ2-7,NA,CASSKPTREGLYEQYF,TGTGCCAGCAGCAAACCGACACGGGAGGGCCTGTACGAGCAGTACTTC
TRBV5-1,once,TRBJ1-2,NA,CASSLVRDGYTF,TGCGCCAGCAGCTTGGTCCGGGATGGCTACACCTTC
TRBV18,NA,TRBJ1-4,NA,CASSRTATNEKLFF,TGTGCCAGCTCACGGACAGCAACTAATGAAAAACTGTTTTTT
TRBV9,few,TRBJ2-2,TRBD1,CASSVEGAITGELFF,TGTGCCAGCAGCGTAGAGGGGGCGATCACCGGGGAGCTGTTTTTT
TRBV6-5,once,TRBJ2-7,TRBD2,CASSYSGGRANEQYF,TGTGCCAGCAGTTACTCGGGCGGGAGGGCCAACGAGCAGTACTTC
TRBV27,NA,TRBJ2-5,NA,CASSLAGGETQYF,TGTGCCAGCAGTTTAGCAGGGGGGGAGACCCAGTACTTC
TRBV27,NA,TRBJ1-1,NA,CASQVSGGNTEAFF,TGTGCCAGCCAAGTGTCGGGAGGGAACACTGAAGCTTTCTTT
TRBV7-2,NA,TRBJ2-7,TRBD2,CASSLGTSGSGPYEQYF,TGTGCCAGCAGCTTAGGTACTAGCGGGAGTGGTCCCTACGAGCAGTACTTC
TRBV19,NA,TRBJ1-5,NA,CASSIDGRGGNQPQHF,TGTGCCAGTAGTATAGATGGCAGGGGCGGCAATCAGCCCCAGCATTTT
TRBV30,few,TRBJ2-5,NA,CACSRDKETQYF,TGTGCCTGCAGCCGGGACAAAGAGACCCAGTACTTC
TRBV5-4,NA,TRBJ2-5,NA,CASSHRTDPETQYF,TGTGCCAGCAGCCATCGGACTGACCCGGAGACCCAGTACTTC
TRBV7-2,NA,TRBJ1-5,TRBD1,CASSLAGTGNNQPQHF,TGTGCCAGCAGCTTAGCGGGGACAGGAAACAATCAGCCCCAGCATTTT
TRBV28,NA,TRBJ2-5,TRBD1,CASSSPRTGSGETQYF,TGTGCCAGCAGTTCGCCTCGGACAGGTAGTGGGGAGACCCAGTACTTC
TRBV7-8,NA,TRBJ2-4,NA,CASSLYIGAGEAKNIQYF,TGTGCCAGCAGCTTATATATCGGGGCAGGGGAGGCCAAAAACATTCAGTACTTC
TRBV25-1,NA,TRBJ1-1,NA,CASSEYLKTEGTEAFF,TGTGCCAGCAGTGAATATTTAAAGACGGAGGGGACTGAAGCTTTCTTT
TRBV30,NA,TRBJ1-6,TRBD1,CAWSKGTDNSPLHF,TGTGCCTGGAGTAAAGGGACAGATAATTCACCCCTCCACTTT
TRBV30,few,TRBJ2-3,NA,CAWRDFSTDTQYF,TGTGCCTGGAGGGACTTTTCCACAGATACGCAGTATTTT
TRBV9,NA,TRBJ2-6,NA,CASSVVGGRVQPGANVLTF,TGTGCCAGCAGCGTAGTGGGGGGGCGGGTTCAACCCGGGGCCAACGTCCTGACTTTC
TRBV6-1,NA,TRBJ2-3,TRBD2,CASSDGTSGLVDTQYF,TGTGCCAGCAGTGATGGGACTAGCGGATTGGTGGATACGCAGTATTTT
TRBV10-1,NA,TRBJ2-7,TRBD1,CASSESGDRGLEQYF,TGCGCCAGCAGTGAGTCGGGTGACAGGGGCCTTGAGCAGTACTTC
TRBV7-8,few,TRBJ2-2,TRBD2,CATSWGGRAVDGELFF,TGTGCCACCAGCTGGGGCGGGAGGGCCGTAGACGGGGAGCTGTTTTTT
TRBV5-6,once,TRBJ1-1,NA,CASSSNTRPGLGNTEAFF,TGTGCCAGCAGCTCCAACACCCGACCGGGACTGGGAAACACTGAAGCTTTCTTT
TRBV6-6,NA,TRBJ2-7,TRBD2,CASTRGLAGGPREQYF,TGTGCCAGCACGAGAGGACTAGCGGGAGGGCCGCGGGAGCAGTACTTC
TRBV29-1,few,TRBJ2-7,TRBD2,CSVESGLGEGSYEQYF,TGCAGCGTTGAATCGGGGTTGGGGGAGGGGTCCTACGAGCAGTACTTC
TRBV2,NA,TRBJ2-5,NA,CASMRGQGRLETQYF,TGTGCCAGCATGCGGGGGCAGGGGAGGTTGGAGACCCAGTACTTC
TRBV6-5,few,TRBJ1-5,TRBD1,CASRPSTGGNQPQHF,TGTGCCAGCAGGCCTTCGACAGGGGGCAATCAGCCCCAGCATTTT
TRBV9,once,TRBJ2-5,NA,CASSVSGGPLGETQYF,TGTGCCAGCAGCGTAAGTGGAGGGCCTCTAGGGGAGACCCAGTACTTC
TRBV28,NA,TRBJ1-5,NA,CASRLIGGQPQHF,TGTGCCAGCAGGCTAATAGGCGGTCAGCCCCAGCATTTT
TRBV30,NA,TRBJ2-2,NA,CAWSPGGTEELFF,TGTGCCTGGAGTCCAGGGGGGACAGAGGAGCTGTTTTTT
TRBV4-1,NA,TRBJ2-3,NA,CASSPSITSTDTQYF,TGCGCCAGCAGCCCCTCCATTACTAGCACAGATACGCAGTATTTT
TRBV11-2,NA,TRBJ2-5,NA,CASSLVPRELGETQYF,TGTGCCAGCAGCTTAGTACCCCGGGAGTTAGGAGAGACCCAGTACTTC
TRBV7-7,NA,TRBJ2-2,TRBD2,CASLGTAGGTGELFF,TGTGCTAGCTTAGGAACGGCGGGAGGTACCGGGGAGCTGTTTTTT
TRBV28,NA,TRBJ1-5,NA,CASSQTGGNQPQHF,TGTGCCAGCAGTCAGACAGGCGGCAATCAGCCCCAGCATTTT
TRBV4-2,NA,TRBJ2-2,NA,CASSPRDGGNTGELFF,TGTGCCAGCAGCCCGCGTGACGGGGGGAACACCGGGGAGCTGTTTTTT
TRBV19,NA,TRBJ1-2,TRBD1,CASSYSGTGTLYGYTF,TGTGCCAGTAGTTATTCCGGGACAGGGACCCTCTATGGCTACACCTTC
TRBV18,NA,TRBJ2-6,TRBD2,CASSPLAGLSGANVLTF,TGTGCCAGCTCACCACTAGCGGGACTCTCTGGGGCCAACGTCCTGACTTTC
TRBV28,NA,TRBJ1-3,TRBD1,CASRTGGGNTIYF,TGTGCCAGCCGTACAGGGGGCGGAAACACCATATATTTT
TRBV18,few,TRBJ1-1,NA,CASSPFDLSIEAFF,TGTGCCAGCTCACCATTCGATTTAAGCATCGAAGCTTTCTTT
TRBV30,NA,TRBJ2-7,NA,CAWSVLGGRGDEQYF,TGTGCCTGGAGTGTATTGGGGGGCCGGGGGGACGAGCAGTACTTC
TRBV5-1,few,TRBJ2-7,TRBD1,CASSLGGTEGYEQYF,TGCGCCAGCAGCTTAGGTGGGACAGAAGGCTACGAGCAGTACTTC
TRBV5-6,NA,TRBJ1-5,TRBD1,CASSRLDDREDNQPQHF,TGTGCCAGCAGCCGACTCGATGACAGGGAGGACAATCAGCCCCAGCATTTT
TRBV7-2,NA,TRBJ2-2,TRBD1,CASSFLRDRAGELFF,TGTGCCAGCAGCTTTCTCCGGGACAGGGCCGGGGAGCTGTTTTTT
TRBV2,once,TRBJ2-1,TRBD2,CASSLLLAGGDNEQFF,TGTGCCAGCAGTCTCCTTCTAGCGGGAGGGGACAATGAGCAGTTCTTC
TRBV29-1,few,TRBJ2-7,NA,CSVAEESSYEQYF,TGCAGCGTTGCCGAAGAGAGCTCCTACGAGCAGTACTTC
TRBV5-4,NA,TRBJ2-1,TRBD2,CASSLEASGSSEQFF,TGTGCCAGCAGCTTGGAGGCTAGCGGGAGCTCTGAGCAGTTCTTC